This T cell receptor (beta chain) emerged from a study of tumor and adjacent non-tumor tissue in lung cancer. Overall study: Patients were aged roughly 31 to 76, about ten men and about five women, stage I to III.

This clonotype is judged large. RNA was extracted from bulk tissue without any cell sorting. Newly diagnosed lung cancer patients had thoracic surgery in China, August–November 2014, without prior chemotherapy. The library came from three nested PCR rounds adapted from ARM-PCR protocols. Using its own MiXCR run on the multiplex PCR reads, TCRdb lists one record per CDR3 protein. The sample records under 140,000 distinct CDR3 sequences, roughly 84% being singletons. The sample was lung tumor tissue. The TCR sequence derives from a man in his 70s with non-small cell lung cancer.

CDR3 sequence (DNA): TGTGCCAGCACTAGGGCGGGGGGGAACACTGAAGCTTTCTTT. The encoded protein is CASTRAGGNTEAFF. The genes are TRBV11-2 and TRBJ1-1, with D possibly TRBD1 on 5 matching bases. V dropped 7 bases and J dropped 1 base, with 13 bases sitting between them. CDR1 and CDR2 from the germline V gene are SGHAT and FQNNGV. The CDR3 loop spans 14 amino acids. The variable domain in full, completed from reference TRBV11-2 and TRBJ1-1, reads EAGVAQSPRYKIIEKRQSVAFWCNPISGHATLYWYQQILGQGPKLLIQFQNNGVVDDSQLPKDRFSAERLKGVDSTLKIQPAKLEDSAVYLCASTRAGGNTEAFFGQGTRLTVV.